The 14 T cell receptor beta chains below come from one sample, sequenced in a study of blood T cell repertoires in COVID-19. Libraries were prepared by immunoSEQ multiplex PCR; TCRdb keeps only in-frame clonotypes and omits some of them. The profile covers about 270,000 clones, with approximately 90% appearing a single time and over 4% taken by the ten largest. Source material: PBMCs or T cells enriched from blood (not recorded which). These receptor sequences come from a woman between 25 and 40 years old with acute COVID-19.

The gene calls are TRBV7-2 and TRBJ2-3; 7 nucleotides line up with TRBD2. Germline V gene data show CDR1 as SGHTA and CDR2 as FQGNSA. The CDR3 is made up of 15 amino acids. Germline trimming cut 7 bases from V and 0 bases from J; bases unmatched to any gene: 7. The CDR3, as DNA: TGTGCCAGCATGAGGGACTACTCTAGCACAGATACGCAGTATTTT. Translation gives CASMRDYSSTDTQYF.

The J gene is TRBJ2-7, the V gene TRBV3-1 (or the pseudogene TRBV3-2), with D perhaps matching TRBD1 (6 bases). The CDR3 is 14 amino acids. Trimming cost V 3 bases and J 2 bases, with 11 bases left between them. Germline-derived CDR1 and CDR2 are LGHDT and YNNKEL (reference sequence). The CDR3 DNA sequence: TGTGCCAGCAGCCAGGACAGAACGACCTACGAGCAGTACTTC. Translated: CASSQDRTTYEQYF.

For this clone: Other DNA sequences within the sample encode an identical CDR3. V gene TRBV29-1 combines with J gene TRBJ2-7, with 11 positions matching TRBD2. The CDR3 spans 13 residues. V was pared by 4 bases and J by 6 bases, with 5 bases of the junction left unmatched. Germline-derived CDR1 and CDR2 are SQVTM and ANQGSEA. The CDR3, as DNA: TGCAGCGTTGTAGGGCTAGCGGGAGGCGAGCAGTACTTC. Translation: CSVVGLAGGEQYF.

V usage is TRBV27 and J usage is TRBJ2-3, with 7 bases matching TRBD1. The V segment lost 5 bases and the J segment 6 bases; nucleotides outside the gene matches: 20. Germline loops: CDR1 MNHEY, CDR2 SMNVEV (reference sequence). The CDR3 totals 18 residues. CDR3 nucleotides: TGTGCCAGCAGTCCCATAACCCCCACAGGGGCCTGCGGGGATACGCAGTATTTT. It is translated as CASSPITPTGACGDTQYF.

This chain links TRBV19 with TRBJ2-2; D gene unclear. V gave up 3 bases and J gave up 3 bases, with 11 bases separating them. This CDR3 is built from 15 residues. Germline V gene data show CDR1 as LNHDA and CDR2 as SQIVND (reference sequence). The CDR3 bases are TGTGCCAGTAGTATTCAGTCCGGGTACACCGGGGAGCTGTTTTTT. Translation: CASSIQSGYTGELFF.

The chain carries TRBV6-4 and TRBJ2-1; 13 bases line up with TRBD2. Trimming took 6 bases from V and 9 from J; bases not matched to a gene: 5. The CDR3 length is 14 residues. Germline values: CDR1 MRHNA, CDR2 SNTAGT. The CDR3 DNA follows: TGTGCCAGCAGAGGGACTAGCGGGGCGGGTGAGCAGTTCTTC. Its protein is CASRGTSGAGEQFF.

CDR3 in amino acids: CASRETGAYTGELFF. The DNA for the CDR3 is TGTGCCAGCAGGGAGACAGGGGCGTACACCGGGGAGCTGTTTTTT. The chain joins TRBV6-5 to TRBJ2-2, with 8 nucleotides matching TRBD1. V was pared by 6 bases and J by 3 bases, with 6 bases of the junction left unmatched. The germline gives CDR1 MNHEY, CDR2 SVGAGI. The CDR3 runs 15 residues.

The J gene is TRBJ2-1, the V gene TRBV3-1 (or the pseudogene TRBV3-2), with 10 bases fitting TRBD2. In germline, CDR1 is LGHDT, CDR2 YNNKEL (reference sequence). This CDR3 is built from 17 residues. With 0 bases clipped from V and 7 bases from J, the junction kept 9 bases outside the gene matches. The chain's CDR3 is CASSQDPPSGSKNEQFF. CDR3 sequence (DNA): TGTGCCAGCAGCCAAGATCCCCCTAGCGGGAGTAAAAATGAGCAGTTCTTC.

The chain is built from TRBV29-1 and TRBJ1-1, with a possible D match to TRBD1 (5 bases). Trimming took off 7 bases at V and 4 bases at J, with 10 bases between the two ends. The CDR3 has 11 amino acids. The V gene's germline CDR1 is SQVTM and CDR2 ANQGSEA. The CDR3 nucleotides are TGCAGCGCCTCAGGGATCACTGAAGCTTTCTTT. This translates into CSASGITEAFF.

This chain links TRBV6-5 with TRBJ1-3; D is uncertain. Deletions cut 6 bases from V and 0 bases from J, with 6 bases between. The CDR3 runs 13 residues. Per germline, CDR1 MNHEY and CDR2 SVGAGI. CDR3 DNA: TGTGCCAGCAGGAGGGTCTCTGGAAACACCATATATTTT. It translates to CASRRVSGNTIYF.

The rearrangement uses TRBV9 and TRBJ2-1; tentatively, D is TRBD1 (6 bases). The V gene lost 3 bases and the J gene lost 5 bases, with 21 bases spanning the gap. This CDR3 has 17 amino acids. Germline V lookup: CDR1 SGDLS, CDR2 YYNGEE. The chain's CDR3 is CASSAGTGIVKDNEQFF. DNA for the CDR3: TGTGCCAGCAGCGCCGGCACAGGGATAGTTAAGGACAATGAGCAGTTCTTC.

V is TRBV18 and J is TRBJ1-1, with D maybe TRBD1 (5 bases). There are 15 residues in the CDR3. CDR1 is KGHSH and CDR2 is LQKENI in the germline V gene. V was trimmed by 5 bases and J by 6 bases, leaving 19 bases between them. CDR3 DNA sequence: TGTGCCAGCTCAACCGGGACTCAACGGGGCCCTGAAGCTTTCTTT. This encodes CASSTGTQRGPEAFF.

This chain joins TRBV27 and TRBJ2-7; D call uncertain. There are 15 residues in the CDR3. In germline, CDR1 is MNHEY, CDR2 SMNVEV (reference sequence). The V and J ends lost 5 bases and 3 bases respectively, with 17 bases between them. CDR3 protein: CASSTFVGAVYEQYF. CDR3 in DNA: TGTGCCAGCAGTACCTTCGTAGGAGCAGTCTACGAGCAGTACTTC.

This clone was counted between two and nine times. V usage is TRBV5-3 and J usage is TRBJ2-3; D possibly corresponds to TRBD2 (6 bases). TRBV5-3 qualifies as an ORF whose function is uncertain. The CDR3 covers 17 residues. V was pared by 4 bases and J by 6 bases, with 24 bases between. CDR3 nucleotide sequence: TGTGCCAGAAGCCCTCCCCGGGGGTGTGGGAGCGAGGATACGCAGTATTTT. It specifies CARSPPRGCGSEDTQYF.